Reported below is one TCR beta chain. Relative to the germline gene, one junction end is altered; a read error may explain this. The authors ran a second PCR of about 6 to 11 cycles using a sample-barcoded 5' primer and a J-beta primer mix. A template-switch adaptor containing 12 random nucleotides labeled each cDNA molecule. TCRdb itself ran the 5' RACE reads through MiXCR, one entry per CDR3 protein. The sample has some 1.5 million distinct CDR3 sequences; about 30% are singletons. These data come from a study of blood T cells in healthy people across ages. The CDR3 consists of 17 residues. Germline lookup yields CDR1 MNHEY and CDR2 SMNVEV (reference sequence).

Sequencing was performed on blood. The receptor comes from a woman aged 25 to 45 in good health. The chain employs TRBV27 and TRBJ2-3, with D maybe TRBD1 (5 bases). CDR3 DNA: TGTGCCAACAGTTCCATCCAGGGCTCCAGAGGCACAGATACGCAGTATTTT. Translated: CANSSIQGSRGTDTQYF.